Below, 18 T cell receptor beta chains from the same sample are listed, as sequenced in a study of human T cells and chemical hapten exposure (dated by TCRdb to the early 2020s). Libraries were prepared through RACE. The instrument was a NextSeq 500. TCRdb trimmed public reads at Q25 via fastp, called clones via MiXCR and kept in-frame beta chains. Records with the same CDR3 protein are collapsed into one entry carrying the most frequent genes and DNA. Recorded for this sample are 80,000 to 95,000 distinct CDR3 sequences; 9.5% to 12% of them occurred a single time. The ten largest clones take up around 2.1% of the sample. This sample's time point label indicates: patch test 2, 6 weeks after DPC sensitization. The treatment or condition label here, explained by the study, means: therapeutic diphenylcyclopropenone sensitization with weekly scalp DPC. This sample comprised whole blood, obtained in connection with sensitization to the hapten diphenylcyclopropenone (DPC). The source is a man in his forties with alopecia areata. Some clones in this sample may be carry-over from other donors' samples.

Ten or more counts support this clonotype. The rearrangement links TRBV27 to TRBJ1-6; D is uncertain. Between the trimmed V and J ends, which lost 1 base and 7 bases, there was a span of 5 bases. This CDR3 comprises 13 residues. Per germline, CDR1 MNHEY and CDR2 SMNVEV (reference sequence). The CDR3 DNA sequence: TGTGCCAGCAGTTTATTGGGGAATTCACCCCTCCACTTT. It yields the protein CASSLLGNSPLHF.

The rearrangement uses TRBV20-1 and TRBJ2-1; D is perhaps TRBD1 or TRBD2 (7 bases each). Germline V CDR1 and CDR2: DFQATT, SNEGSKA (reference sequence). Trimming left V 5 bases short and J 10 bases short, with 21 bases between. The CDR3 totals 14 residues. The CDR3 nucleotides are TGCAGTGCTGCCCCTTCGGGAGCGGGACAGGAGCAGTTCTTC. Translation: CSAAPSGAGQEQFF.

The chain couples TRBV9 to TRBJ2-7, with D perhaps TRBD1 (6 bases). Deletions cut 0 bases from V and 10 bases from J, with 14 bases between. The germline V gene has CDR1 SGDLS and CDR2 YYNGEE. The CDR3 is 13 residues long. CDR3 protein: CASSVDGGTNQYF. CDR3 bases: TGTGCCAGCAGCGTAGATGGGGGCACCAATCAGTACTTC.

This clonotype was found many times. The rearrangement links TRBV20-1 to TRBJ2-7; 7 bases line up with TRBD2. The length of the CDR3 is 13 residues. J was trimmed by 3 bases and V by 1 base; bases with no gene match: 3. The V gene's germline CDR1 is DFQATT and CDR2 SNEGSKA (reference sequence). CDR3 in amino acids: CSARGGGSYEQYF. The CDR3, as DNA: TGCAGTGCTAGAGGGGGAGGGAGCTACGAGCAGTACTTC.

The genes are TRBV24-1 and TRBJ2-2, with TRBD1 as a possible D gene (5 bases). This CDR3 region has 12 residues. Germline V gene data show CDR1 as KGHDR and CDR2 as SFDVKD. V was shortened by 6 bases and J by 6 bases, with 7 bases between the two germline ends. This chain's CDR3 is CATSRTSGELFF. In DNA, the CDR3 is TGTGCCACCAGTAGGACATCCGGGGAGCTGTTTTTT.

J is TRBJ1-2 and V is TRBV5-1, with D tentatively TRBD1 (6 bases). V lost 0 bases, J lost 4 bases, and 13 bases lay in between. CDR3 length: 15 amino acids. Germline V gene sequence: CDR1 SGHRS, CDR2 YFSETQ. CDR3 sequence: CASSLDTGGTYGYTF. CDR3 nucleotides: TGCGCCAGCAGCTTGGATACGGGGGGCACCTATGGCTACACCTTC.

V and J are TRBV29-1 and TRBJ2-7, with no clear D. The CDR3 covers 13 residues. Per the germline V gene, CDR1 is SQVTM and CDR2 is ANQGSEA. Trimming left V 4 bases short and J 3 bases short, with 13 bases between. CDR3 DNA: TGCAGCGTTGTGTTTACCATGGACTACGAGCAGTACTTC. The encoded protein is CSVVFTMDYEQYF.

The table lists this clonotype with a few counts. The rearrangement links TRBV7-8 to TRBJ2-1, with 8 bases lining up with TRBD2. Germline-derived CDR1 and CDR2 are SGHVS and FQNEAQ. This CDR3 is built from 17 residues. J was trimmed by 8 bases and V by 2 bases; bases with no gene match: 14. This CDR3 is CASSLFSGRASFHEQFF. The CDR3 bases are TGTGCCAGCAGCTTATTCAGCGGGAGAGCCTCCTTCCATGAGCAGTTCTTC. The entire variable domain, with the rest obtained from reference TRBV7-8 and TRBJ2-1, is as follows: GAGVSQSPRYKVAKRGQDVALRCDPISGHVSLFWYQQALGQGPEFLTYFQNEAQLDKSGLPSDRFFAERPEGSVSTLKIQRTQQEDSAVYLCASSLFSGRASFHEQFFGPGTRLTVL.

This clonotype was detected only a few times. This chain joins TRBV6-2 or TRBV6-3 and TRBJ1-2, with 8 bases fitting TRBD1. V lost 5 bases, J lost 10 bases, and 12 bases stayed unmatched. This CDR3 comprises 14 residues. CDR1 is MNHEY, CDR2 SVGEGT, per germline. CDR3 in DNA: TGTGCCAGCAGTGAGCTCAGGGGGCTCAAGGTCTACACCTTC. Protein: CASSELRGLKVYTF.

DNA for the CDR3: TGTGCCAGCGCGGCCGGGACTAGTGTTAGAAACGAGCAGTACTTC. Translated, it gives CASAAGTSVRNEQYF. The chain employs TRBV14 and TRBJ2-7; 8 nucleotides align to TRBD2. Germline V gene sequence: CDR1 SGHDN, CDR2 FVKESK. The CDR3 is 15 amino acids. V trimming: 8 bases; J trimming: 5 bases; junction bases outside the gene matches: 14.

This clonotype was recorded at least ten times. The CDR3 DNA follows: TGCAGCGGAAGAGGACAGGGGGCAACTGAAGCTTTCTTT. Translated: CSGRGQGATEAFF. This chain connects TRBV29-1 to TRBJ1-1; 11 nucleotides align to TRBD1. Per the germline V gene, CDR1 is SQVTM and CDR2 is ANQGSEA. CDR3 size: 13 residues. V trimming: 7 bases; J trimming: 5 bases; junction bases outside the gene matches: 6. The full variable domain, in which reference TRBV29-1 and TRBJ1-1 provide the parts outside the CDR3, is SAVISQKPSRDICQRGTSLTIQCQVDSQVTMMFWYRQQPGQSLTLIATANQGSEATYESGFVIDKFPISRPNLTFSTLTVSNMSPEDSSIYLCSGRGQGATEAFFGQGTRLTVV.

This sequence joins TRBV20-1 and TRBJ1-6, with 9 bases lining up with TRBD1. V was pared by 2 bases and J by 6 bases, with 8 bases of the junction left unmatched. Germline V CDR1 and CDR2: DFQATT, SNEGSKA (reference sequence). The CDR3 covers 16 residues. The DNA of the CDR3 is TGCAGTGCTAGATCACTTCTACAGGGGGCTAATTCACCCCTCCACTTT. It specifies CSARSLLQGANSPLHF.

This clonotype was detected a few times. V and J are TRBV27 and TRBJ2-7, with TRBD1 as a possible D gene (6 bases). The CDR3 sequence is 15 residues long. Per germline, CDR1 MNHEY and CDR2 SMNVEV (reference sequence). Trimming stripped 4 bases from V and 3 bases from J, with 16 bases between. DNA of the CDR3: TGTGCCAGCAGTTCCAAAGGGGGTGAATTCTACGAGCAGTACGTC. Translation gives CASSSKGGEFYEQYV.

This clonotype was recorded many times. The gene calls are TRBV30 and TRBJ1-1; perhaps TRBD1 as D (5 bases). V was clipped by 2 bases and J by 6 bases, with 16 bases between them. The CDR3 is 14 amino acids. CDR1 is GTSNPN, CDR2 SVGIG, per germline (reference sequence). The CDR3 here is CAWSNGWGMAEAFF. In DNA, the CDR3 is TGTGCCTGGAGTAACGGGTGGGGGATGGCTGAAGCTTTCTTT. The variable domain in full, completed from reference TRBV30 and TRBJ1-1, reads SQTIHQWPATLVQPVGSPLSLECTVEGTSNPNLYWYRQAAGRGLQLLFYSVGIGQISSEVPQNLSASRPQDRQFILSSKKLLLSDSGFYLCAWSNGWGMAEAFFGQGTRLTVV.

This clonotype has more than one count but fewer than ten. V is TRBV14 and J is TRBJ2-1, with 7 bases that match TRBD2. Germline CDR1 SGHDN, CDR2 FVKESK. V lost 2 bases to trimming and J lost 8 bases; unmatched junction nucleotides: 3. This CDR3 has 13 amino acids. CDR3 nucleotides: TGTGCCAGCAGCCAAAGCGGGGTCCATGAGCAGTTCTTC. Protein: CASSQSGVHEQFF.

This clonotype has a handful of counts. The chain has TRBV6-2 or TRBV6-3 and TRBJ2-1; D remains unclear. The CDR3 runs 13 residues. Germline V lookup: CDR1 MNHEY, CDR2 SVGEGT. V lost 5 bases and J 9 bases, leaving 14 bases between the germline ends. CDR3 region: CASSLAPPTEQFF. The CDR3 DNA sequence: TGTGCCAGCAGTCTCGCCCCGCCTACTGAGCAGTTCTTC.

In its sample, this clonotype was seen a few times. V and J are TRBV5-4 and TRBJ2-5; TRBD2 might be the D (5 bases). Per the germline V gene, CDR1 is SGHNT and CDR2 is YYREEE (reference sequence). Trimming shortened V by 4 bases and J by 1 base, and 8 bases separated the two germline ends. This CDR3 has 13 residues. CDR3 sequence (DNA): TGTGCCAGCAGCCCGGACTTCCAAGAGACCCAGTACTTC. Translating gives CASSPDFQETQYF.

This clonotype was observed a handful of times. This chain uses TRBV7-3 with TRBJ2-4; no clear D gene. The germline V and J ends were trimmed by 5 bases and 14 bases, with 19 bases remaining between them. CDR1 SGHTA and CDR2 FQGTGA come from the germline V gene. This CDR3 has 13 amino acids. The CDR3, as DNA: TGTGCCAGCAGCCGTACCTCGACCGGTATGAAGTACTTC. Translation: CASSRTSTGMKYF.